The rows below give T cell receptor beta chains drawn from one sample of a study of radiation and T cells in renal cell carcinoma. Method: immunoSEQ multiplex PCR; TCRdb's copy keeps in-frame clones and lacks some. The sample comprises about 43,000 clones, 65% to 85% of which are singletons, and 25% to 30% rests with the top ten. This material consisted of blood, taken from a patient whose treatment included radiotherapy and nephrectomy. The receptors here all came from a woman aged 70-85 years with renal cell carcinoma. Each CDR3 is given with its conserved first and last residue. Each record gives: CDR3 protein, CDR3 DNA, J gene, D gene, V gene, clone size. D genes are given only for firm matches. Part of the rows lack a size; the others show once, few, many or a class for expanded clones.

CDR3aa: CASSVGDRRETQYF
CDR3nt: TGTGCCAGCAGCGTAGGGGACCGGCGGGAGACCCAGTACTTC
j_gene: TRBJ2-5
d_gene: .
v_gene: TRBV9
abundance: once

CDR3aa: CASSIAEAPRETQYF
CDR3nt: TGTGCCAGTAGTATAGCAGAAGCTCCCCGGGAGACCCAGTACTTC
j_gene: TRBJ2-5
d_gene: .
v_gene: TRBV19
abundance: .

CDR3aa: CAISGYGEDQPQHF
CDR3nt: TGTGCCATCAGTGGTTACGGGGAGGATCAGCCCCAGCATTTT
j_gene: TRBJ1-5
d_gene: .
v_gene: TRBV10-3
abundance: .

CDR3aa: CASSLLQGQPQHF
CDR3nt: TGTGCCAGCAGTTTATTGCAGGGCCAGCCCCAGCATTTT
j_gene: TRBJ1-5
d_gene: .
v_gene: TRBV28
abundance: .

CDR3aa: CAWNSYRNQYF
CDR3nt: TGTGCCTGGAATTCCTACAGGAACCAGTACTTC
j_gene: TRBJ2-7
d_gene: .
v_gene: TRBV30
abundance: .

CDR3aa: CAWSDFGYEQYF
CDR3nt: TGTGCCTGGAGCGACTTTGGCTACGAGCAGTACTTC
j_gene: TRBJ2-7
d_gene: .
v_gene: TRBV30
abundance: once

CDR3aa: CASRHDRGGYEQYF
CDR3nt: TGTGCCAGCAGACACGACAGGGGAGGGTACGAGCAGTACTTC
j_gene: TRBJ2-7
d_gene: .
v_gene: TRBV6-5
abundance: few

CDR3aa: CASSLSANYGYTF
CDR3nt: TGTGCCAGCAGCTTGTCAGCAAACTATGGCTACACCTTC
j_gene: TRBJ1-2
d_gene: .
v_gene: TRBV5-6
abundance: .

CDR3aa: CASSSNRVAYGYTF
CDR3nt: TGTGCCAGCAGCTCCAACAGGGTTGCCTATGGCTACACCTTC
j_gene: TRBJ1-2
d_gene: .
v_gene: TRBV5-4
abundance: .

CDR3aa: CASGEGLWNTEAFF
CDR3nt: TGTGCCAGCGGGGAGGGGTTGTGGAACACTGAAGCTTTCTTT
j_gene: TRBJ1-1
d_gene: .
v_gene: TRBV28
abundance: .

CDR3aa: CASSHTGNTEAFF
CDR3nt: TGTGCCAGCAGCCATACAGGGAACACTGAAGCTTTCTTT
j_gene: TRBJ1-1
d_gene: .
v_gene: TRBV9
abundance: .

CDR3aa: CASSERQEVSGELFF
CDR3nt: TGTGCCAGCAGTGAAAGACAGGAGGTCTCCGGGGAGCTGTTTTTT
j_gene: TRBJ2-2
d_gene: .
v_gene: TRBV25-1
abundance: .

CDR3aa: CASSLVQGNNEQFF
CDR3nt: TGTGCCAGCAGCTTAGTGCAGGGCAACAATGAGCAGTTCTTC
j_gene: TRBJ2-1
d_gene: .
v_gene: TRBV7-2
abundance: once

CDR3aa: CASSAGVSIYEQYF
CDR3nt: TGTGCCAGTAGCGCAGGGGTCTCAATCTACGAGCAGTACTTC
j_gene: TRBJ2-7
d_gene: .
v_gene: TRBV19
abundance: .

CDR3aa: CASSEWTDSGYGYTF
CDR3nt: TGTGCCAGCAGCGAATGGACCGACTCCGGGTATGGCTACACCTTC
j_gene: TRBJ1-2
d_gene: .
v_gene: TRBV7-9
abundance: once

CDR3aa: CASSYGEGASYEQYF
CDR3nt: TGTGCCAGCAGTTACGGGGAGGGGGCCTCCTACGAGCAGTACTTC
j_gene: TRBJ2-7
d_gene: .
v_gene: TRBV6-5
abundance: once

CDR3aa: CASSLSAERETPQYF
CDR3nt: TGTGCCAGCAGCTTAAGCGCCGAGCGGGAGACCCCGCAGTACTTC
j_gene: TRBJ2-7
d_gene: TRBD2
v_gene: TRBV7-2
abundance: .

CDR3aa: CASSLSGSGWGTEAFF
CDR3nt: TGTGCCAGCAGCTTAAGTGGGTCAGGTTGGGGCACTGAAGCTTTCTTT
j_gene: TRBJ1-1
d_gene: .
v_gene: TRBV11-2
abundance: .

CDR3aa: CASSRGTSTNEKLFF
CDR3nt: TGTGCCAGCAGTAGGGGGACTTCAACTAATGAAAAACTGTTTTTT
j_gene: TRBJ1-4
d_gene: .
v_gene: TRBV6-5
abundance: .

CDR3aa: CASSLDPPGQGGDTQYF
CDR3nt: TGTGCCAGCAGCTTAGATCCCCCTGGGCAGGGGGGGGATACGCAGTATTTT
j_gene: TRBJ2-3
d_gene: .
v_gene: TRBV11-2
abundance: .

CDR3aa: CASSYRTSGQETQYF
CDR3nt: TGTGCCAGCAGTTACCGGACTAGCGGTCAGGAGACCCAGTACTTC
j_gene: TRBJ2-5
d_gene: TRBD2
v_gene: TRBV6-5
abundance: .

CDR3aa: CASSLDTPRETQYF
CDR3nt: TGCGCCAGCAGCTTGGACACACCCAGGGAGACCCAGTACTTC
j_gene: TRBJ2-5
d_gene: .
v_gene: TRBV5-1
abundance: .

CDR3aa: CASSKGFLLQGSNQPQHF
CDR3nt: TGTGCCAGCAGCAAAGGGTTCCTCCTACAGGGTAGCAATCAGCCCCAGCATTTT
j_gene: TRBJ1-5
d_gene: .
v_gene: TRBV21-1
abundance: .

CDR3aa: CASSVVSRQETQYF
CDR3nt: TGTGCCAGCAGTGTGGTTAGTCGGCAAGAGACCCAGTACTTC
j_gene: TRBJ2-5
d_gene: .
v_gene: TRBV2
abundance: .